The 5 T cell receptor beta chains below all came from one sample that was sequenced in a study of blood T cell repertoires in COVID-19. Profiling relied on immunoSEQ multiplex PCR, and the TCRdb table lists in-frame clones only, not all of them. The table records about 46,000 clones, approximately 84% of them present only once. The sequenced sample was peripheral blood. The receptors shown here come from a man in his sixties with acute or convalescent COVID-19.

The chain is built from TRBV19 and TRBJ1-2; 7 bases fit TRBD1. CDR3 length: 14 amino acids. CDR1 is LNHDA, CDR2 SQIVND, per germline (reference sequence). The trim removed 4 bases at V and 3 bases at J, leaving 5 bases unmatched. For the CDR3, the DNA is TGTGCCAGTAGTAACTACAGGGGCGACTATGGCTACACCTTC. This encodes CASSNYRGDYGYTF.

The rearrangement uses TRBV19 and TRBJ1-5; D remains ambiguous. The CDR3 has 12 amino acids. The ends were cut back, 1 base at V and 6 bases at J, with 4 bases in the middle. From germline, CDR1 is LNHDA and CDR2 SQIVND (reference sequence). The CDR3 protein is CASSIGAQPQHF. CDR3 nucleotide sequence: TGTGCCAGTAGTATAGGGGCTCAGCCCCAGCATTTT.

This chain links TRBV2 with TRBJ1-4; 7 nucleotides agree with TRBD1. V trimming: 6 bases; J trimming: 0 bases; junction bases outside the gene matches: 4. This CDR3 is built from 15 residues. Germline CDR1 is SNHLY and CDR2 is FYNNEI. CDR3 region: CASRGTVPTNEKLFF. The CDR3 nucleotides are TGTGCCAGCAGGGGGACAGTACCAACTAATGAAAAACTGTTTTTT.

The V call is TRBV3-1 (or the pseudogene TRBV3-2), the J call TRBJ2-7, with D tentatively TRBD1 (5 bases). Looked up from germline, CDR1 is LGHDT and CDR2 is YNNKEL (reference sequence). V gave up 5 bases and J gave up 5 bases, with 10 bases separating them. This CDR3 is built from 12 residues. The CDR3 DNA is TGTGCCAGCAGCGGAGACAGCGACGAGCAGTACTTC. Translation: CASSGDSDEQYF.

The chain combines TRBV30 with TRBJ2-1, with D possibly TRBD1 on 6 matching bases. The length of the CDR3 is 15 residues. V was pared by 4 bases and J by 1 base, with 14 bases between. CDR1 is GTSNPN, CDR2 SVGIG, per germline (reference sequence). CDR3 protein: CAWKNRGQSYNEQFF. The CDR3 coding sequence is TGTGCCTGGAAAAATCGTGGACAGTCCTACAATGAGCAGTTCTTC.